One sample yielded the 32 T cell receptor beta chains listed below, sequenced in a study of shared clonotypes between healthy human individuals. Profiling relied on immunoSEQ multiplex PCR, and the TCRdb table lists in-frame clones only, not all of them. This sample yields some 500,000 clones, of which 90% to 96% are seen a single time; approximately 0.06% belongs to the top ten. The specimen sequenced was naive CD4+ T cells sorted from blood. The sample's subset: CD45RA+ positively selected. The receptor set was obtained from a woman between 25 and 40 years old in good health.

This clone is a singleton in its sample. The CDR3 reads CASSPGGQAYEQYF. In DNA form, the CDR3 reads TGTGCCAGCTCACCGGGGGGACAAGCCTACGAGCAGTACTTC. The chain is built from TRBV18 and TRBJ2-7; either TRBD1 or TRBD2 may supply D (6 bases each). Germline CDR1 and CDR2: KGHSH and LQKENI. The V end lost 3 bases, the J end lost 2 bases, and 11 bases lay between the germline ends. The CDR3 length is 14 residues.

The chain links TRBV18 to TRBJ2-3; no clear D. Germline CDR1 is KGHSH and CDR2 is LQKENI. Trimming removed 0 bases at V and 1 base at J, with 5 bases between. The CDR3 totals 14 residues. The DNA for the CDR3 is TGTGCCAGCTCACCACCACCTGGCACAGATACGCAGTATTTT. Translation gives CASSPPPGTDTQYF.

The sample holds one count of this clone. The chain couples TRBV2 to TRBJ2-2; D unresolved. Germline loops: CDR1 SNHLY, CDR2 FYNNEI. Trimming removed 2 bases at V and 7 bases at J, with 14 bases between. The CDR3 totals 15 residues. In DNA, the CDR3 is TGTGCCAGCAGTGAAAAGAGAGTAGCTGGCGGGGAGCTGTTTTTT. This encodes CASSEKRVAGGELFF.

The chain couples TRBV6-1 to TRBJ1-2, with 10 bases lining up with TRBD1. Per germline, CDR1 MNHNS and CDR2 SASEGT. V shed 3 bases and J 7 bases; nucleotides not matched to a gene: 5. The length of the CDR3 is 14 residues. The CDR3 nucleotides are TGTGCCAGCAGTGAGGACAGGGGGAGTACTGGCTACACCTTC. Encoded protein: CASSEDRGSTGYTF.

The gene calls are TRBV9 and TRBJ2-1, with 9 bases lining up with TRBD2. With 0 bases clipped from V and 9 bases from J, the junction kept 16 bases outside the gene matches. CDR3 size: 18 residues. Per the germline V gene, CDR1 is SGDLS and CDR2 is YYNGEE. CDR3 in amino acids: CASSVGGEAASGKGEQFF. For the CDR3, the DNA is TGTGCCAGCAGCGTAGGGGGAGAGGCAGCTAGCGGGAAAGGTGAGCAGTTCTTC.

V is TRBV6-6 and J is TRBJ2-7; D remains unclear. V gave up 0 bases and J gave up 2 bases, with 14 bases separating them. Germline V CDR1 and CDR2: MNHNY, SVGAGI (reference sequence). The CDR3 contains 16 residues. DNA for the CDR3: TGTGCCAGCAGTTACTCGATGGTGTCGGCCACCTACGAGCAGTACTTC. Translated, it gives CASSYSMVSATYEQYF.

J is TRBJ2-1 and V is TRBV7-3; a weak D match, TRBD2 (6 bases). The CDR3 has 15 amino acids. Germline V gene data show CDR1 as SGHTA and CDR2 as FQGTGA. Trimming left V 5 bases short and J 2 bases short, with 13 bases between. As DNA, the CDR3 is TGTGCCAGCAGCCAAGGGACTTTCCCCTACAATGAGCAGTTCTTC. Amino acid sequence: CASSQGTFPYNEQFF.

Details on this clone: Other DNA variants within this sample encode the same CDR3. The CDR3: CASSQAGATNEKLFF. DNA for the CDR3: TGCGCCAGCAGCCAAGCAGGAGCAACTAATGAAAAACTGTTTTTT. The V and J genes are TRBV4-1 and TRBJ1-4; D is undetermined. Germline assignment: CDR1 MGHRA and CDR2 YSYEKL. This CDR3 contains 15 residues. V lost 1 base to trimming and J lost 0 bases, with 6 bases between them.

The chain carries TRBV7-9 and TRBJ2-7, with D perhaps assigned TRBD1 or TRBD2 (5 bases each). V was trimmed by 6 bases and J by 2 bases, leaving 17 bases between them. CDR3 length: 15 residues. Looked up from germline, CDR1 is SEHNR and CDR2 is FQNEAQ (reference sequence). This CDR3 is CASSSDQGRTYEQYF. The CDR3 DNA is TGTGCCAGCAGTTCCGACCAGGGACGAACCTACGAGCAGTACTTC.

The gene calls are TRBV6-5 and TRBJ2-3; weak D call: TRBD2 (5 bases). The germline V gene encodes CDR1 MNHEY and CDR2 SVGAGI. There are 14 residues in the CDR3. V was clipped by 6 bases and J by 6 bases, with 16 bases between them. As DNA, the CDR3 is TGTGCCAGCAGCCACAAGCGGTCCTGGGATACGCAGTATTTT. As protein: CASSHKRSWDTQYF.

The rearrangement joins TRBV4-1 to TRBJ2-7; possibly TRBD2 for D (5 bases). CDR3 size: 14 residues. Germline CDR1 MGHRA, CDR2 YSYEKL. Trimming cost V 2 bases and J 3 bases, with 11 bases left between them. The CDR3 is CASSQRLAYYEQYF. The DNA of the CDR3 is TGCGCCAGCAGCCAACGGCTAGCTTACTACGAGCAGTACTTC.

The chain employs TRBV6-1 and TRBJ2-1, with D possibly being TRBD2 (6 bases). The germline V gene encodes CDR1 MNHNS and CDR2 SASEGT. Trimming pared 6 bases from V and 7 bases from J, leaving 16 bases between. The CDR3 spans 14 residues. The CDR3 protein is CASRQATSTNEQFF. DNA of the CDR3: TGTGCCAGCAGACAAGCAACTAGCACGAATGAGCAGTTCTTC.

The J gene is TRBJ1-4, the V gene TRBV28, with 8 positions matching TRBD1. Germline CDR1 reads MDHEN; CDR2 reads SYDVKM. The CDR3 runs 13 residues. With 5 bases clipped from V and 8 bases from J, the junction kept 4 bases outside the gene matches. The CDR3 bases are TGTGCCAGCAGTGGGGCAGGGGGCGAAAAACTGTTTTTT. Protein: CASSGAGGEKLFF. The complete variable domain, with remaining parts taken from reference TRBV28 and TRBJ1-4, reads DVKVTQSSRYLVKRTGEKVFLECVQDMDHENMFWYRQDPGLGLRLIYFSYDVKMKEKGDIPEGYSVSREKKERFSLILESASTNQTSMYLCASSGAGGEKLFFGSGTQLSVL.

The chain is built from TRBV30 and TRBJ2-5; D is uncertain. V was shortened by 1 base and J by 0 bases, with 9 bases between the two germline ends. There are 14 residues in the CDR3. Per the germline V gene, CDR1 is GTSNPN and CDR2 is SVGIG (reference sequence). DNA of the CDR3: TGTGCCTGGAGTGCGGGCCTGTACCAAGAGACCCAGTACTTC. It yields the protein CAWSAGLYQETQYF.

This clone was detected once. The V gene is TRBV10-1, the J gene TRBJ2-7; 8 bases align to TRBD2. The V and J ends lost 0 bases and 4 bases, in that order; junction bases with no gene match: 5. CDR1 and CDR2 from the germline V gene are WNHNN and SYGVQD (reference sequence). This CDR3 comprises 15 residues. CDR3 residues: CASSESSGIRYEQYF. In DNA, the CDR3 is TGCGCCAGCAGTGAGTCTAGCGGGATAAGGTACGAGCAGTACTTC.

The rearrangement uses TRBV28 and TRBJ2-5; 11 nucleotides agree with TRBD1. The junction had 8 bases not matched to a gene; V was cut back by 6 bases and J by 2 bases. The CDR3 is 16 amino acids. Germline V gene data show CDR1 as MDHEN and CDR2 as SYDVKM. CDR3: CASSLSGTGGQETQYF. CDR3 coding DNA: TGTGCCAGCAGCCTGTCCGGGACAGGGGGTCAAGAGACCCAGTACTTC.

The rearrangement uses TRBV18 and TRBJ2-2; D call uncertain. The CDR3 runs to 16 residues. Germline CDR1 reads KGHSH; CDR2 reads LQKENI. Between the trimmed V and J ends, which lost 3 bases and 0 bases, there was a span of 11 bases. CDR3 sequence (DNA): TGTGCCAGCTCACCCCAGACATTGGCGAACACCGGGGAGCTGTTTTTT. The encoded protein is CASSPQTLANTGELFF.

The chain couples TRBV9 to TRBJ2-7; the D is unclear. Germline CDR1 and CDR2: SGDLS and YYNGEE. The CDR3 loop spans 14 amino acids. The ends were cut back, 0 bases at V and 3 bases at J, with 10 bases in the middle. CDR3 in DNA: TGTGCCAGCAGCGTAGAAGCGCAAGACTACGAGCAGTACTTC. Translation: CASSVEAQDYEQYF.

The chain uses TRBV5-1 and TRBJ2-5, with TRBD1 matching over 11 bases. The CDR3 totals 17 residues. The germline V gene encodes CDR1 SGHRS and CDR2 YFSETQ. V shed 0 bases and J 4 bases; nucleotides not matched to a gene: 8. CDR3 in amino acids: CASSLAGQGASLETQYF. CDR3 nucleotides: TGCGCCAGCAGCTTGGCCGGACAGGGGGCATCCTTAGAGACCCAGTACTTC.

This clone was counted a few times. In nucleotides, the CDR3 is TGTGCCTGGAGCCTGGCCGCGAACACTGAAGCTTTCTTT. This gives the protein CAWSLAANTEAFF. The chain has TRBV30 and TRBJ1-1; no clear D. V was shortened by 3 bases and J by 1 base, with 9 bases between the two germline ends. The CDR3 totals 13 residues. Germline V lookup: CDR1 GTSNPN, CDR2 SVGIG (reference sequence).

This clone has just one count. This chain connects TRBV28 to TRBJ2-1, with 8 nucleotides matching TRBD1. The V segment lost 3 bases and the J segment 6 bases; nucleotides outside the gene matches: 10. Germline V gives CDR1 MDHEN, CDR2 SYDVKM. The CDR3 covers 16 residues. The CDR3 sequence is CASSLIGQGGGNEQFF. The CDR3 bases are TGTGCCAGCAGTTTGATCGGACAGGGTGGGGGCAATGAGCAGTTCTTC.

The chain recombines TRBV28 with TRBJ2-7; perhaps TRBD1 as D (5 bases). V was clipped by 2 bases and J by 6 bases, with 5 bases between them. The CDR3 runs to 11 residues. Germline V CDR1 and CDR2: MDHEN, SYDVKM. The CDR3 DNA follows: TGTGCCAGCAGTTTAACAGGCGAGCAGTACTTC. Translating gives CASSLTGEQYF.

The chain uses TRBV9 and TRBJ2-3; 15 bases are shared with TRBD2. Germline V gives CDR1 SGDLS, CDR2 YYNGEE. The CDR3 is 17 residues long. The V segment lost 3 bases and the J segment 3 bases; nucleotides outside the gene matches: 5. The CDR3 DNA is TGTGCCAGCAGCGAGGGACTAGCGGGAGGTGGGACAGATACGCAGTATTTT. It is translated as CASSEGLAGGGTDTQYF.

The count of this clone is one. The chain joins TRBV15 to TRBJ2-7, with D possibly TRBD2 on 5 matching bases. V was cut by 8 bases and J by 5 bases, with 19 bases left in between. The CDR3 consists of 14 residues. Germline V CDR1 and CDR2: LNHNV, YYDKDF (reference sequence). The CDR3 DNA is TGTGCCACCCTTACGAGAGGGCGCCTGGACGAGCAGTACTTC. Its translation: CATLTRGRLDEQYF.

V usage is TRBV5-1 and J usage is TRBJ2-4; 8 positions agree with TRBD1. The ends lost 4 bases at V and 6 bases at J; junction bases unmatched: 6. The germline V gene encodes CDR1 SGHRS and CDR2 YFSETQ. The CDR3 runs to 14 residues. The CDR3 nucleotides read TGCGCCAGCAGCCCCTGGACAGGGCTAAACATTCAGTACTTC. Its translation is CASSPWTGLNIQYF.

CDR3 DNA: TGTGCCAGCTCCCCTAGCGGAGACCCCATATACGAGCAGTACTTC. It translates to CASSPSGDPIYEQYF. The gene calls are TRBV18 and TRBJ2-7, with 7 positions matching TRBD2. The CDR3 length is 15 residues. V was pared by 6 bases and J by 4 bases, with 12 bases of the junction left unmatched. Germline V gene lookup returns CDR1 KGHSH and CDR2 LQKENI.

J is TRBJ2-3 and V is TRBV19; possible D gene TRBD2, 5 bases. V was shortened by 1 base and J by 5 bases, with 16 bases between the two germline ends. The length of the CDR3 is 16 residues. CDR1 is LNHDA, CDR2 SQIVND, per germline (reference sequence). CDR3 in amino acids: CASSIASSWEGDTQYF. The CDR3, as DNA: TGTGCCAGTAGTATAGCTTCTAGCTGGGAAGGAGATACGCAGTATTTT.

This sequence joins TRBV2 and TRBJ2-7; possibly TRBD2 for D (5 bases). The CDR3 covers 12 residues. Trimming took off 8 bases at V and 3 bases at J, with 11 bases between the two ends. Germline V gene data show CDR1 as SNHLY and CDR2 as FYNNEI. In DNA form, the CDR3 reads TGTGCCAGCGGCGGACTTTACTACGAGCAGTACTTC. As protein: CASGGLYYEQYF.

The chain uses TRBV19 and TRBJ1-1; no firm D call. From germline, CDR1 is LNHDA and CDR2 SQIVND (reference sequence). The V end was cut by 3 bases, the J end by 4 bases, with 6 bases between. This CDR3 region has 12 residues. CDR3 in DNA: TGTGCCAGTAGTATTTGGGGCACTGAAGCTTTCTTT. Translating it yields CASSIWGTEAFF.

The genes are TRBV5-1 and TRBJ2-1, with 7 bases aligning to TRBD1. Germline lookup yields CDR1 SGHRS and CDR2 YFSETQ. CDR3 length equals 15 residues. Germline trimming cut 1 base from V and 0 bases from J; bases unmatched to any gene: 1. The CDR3 DNA sequence: TGCGCCAGCAGCTTGAGACAGGGCTCCTACAATGAGCAGTTCTTC. As protein: CASSLRQGSYNEQFF.

This rearrangement joins TRBV5-4 to TRBJ2-1, with 8 nucleotides matching TRBD2. Germline CDR1 is SGHNT and CDR2 is YYREEE (reference sequence). The CDR3 sequence is 17 residues long. J lost 0 bases, V lost 1 base, and 6 bases had no gene match. This CDR3 is CASSLFGGRPSYNEQFF. CDR3 nucleotide sequence: TGTGCCAGCAGCTTGTTTGGCGGGAGGCCCTCCTACAATGAGCAGTTCTTC.

This rearrangement joins TRBV11-2 to TRBJ2-1; D is ambiguous. V was cut by 3 bases and J by 0 bases, with 9 bases left in between. The germline V gene has CDR1 SGHAT and CDR2 FQNNGV. CDR3 length equals 15 residues. CDR3 loop: CASSLDRSSYNEQFF. The DNA for the CDR3 is TGTGCCAGCAGCTTGGACCGGAGCTCCTACAATGAGCAGTTCTTC.